These 4 T cell receptor beta chains share one sample of origin, sequenced in a study of blood T cell repertoires in COVID-19. Data came from immunoSEQ multiplex PCR; TCRdb stores just in-frame clones and leaves some out. Of fewer than 200,000 clones listed, 87% were seen once; the top ten hold about 12%. The specimen was peripheral blood. The receptors originated from a woman aged 70-85 years with COVID-19, enrolled during active disease.

In regard to this clone: The sample contains more than one DNA sequence encoding this CDR3. The rearrangement uses TRBV27 and TRBJ2-1, with D possibly being TRBD2 (6 bases). The CDR3 loop spans 15 amino acids. Germline V CDR1 and CDR2: MNHEY, SMNVEV (reference sequence). V dropped 3 bases and J dropped 0 bases, with 9 bases sitting between them. The CDR3 sequence: CASSFGGSSYNEQFF. The CDR3 coding sequence is TGTGCCAGCAGTTTTGGGGGGAGCTCCTACAATGAGCAGTTCTTC.

V gene TRBV7-8 combines with J gene TRBJ1-3; D may be TRBD1 (5 bases). V was cut by 3 bases and J by 4 bases, with 16 bases left in between. The CDR3 runs to 16 residues. Germline loops: CDR1 SGHVS, CDR2 FQNEAQ. The CDR3 loop reads CASSFTVVTAGNTIYF. CDR3 coding DNA: TGTGCCAGCAGCTTTACTGTTGTGACAGCGGGAAACACCATATATTTT.

V and J are TRBV10-1 and TRBJ2-1; 11 nucleotides align to TRBD2. The V gene end was trimmed by 6 bases and the J gene end by 6 bases; junction bases not matched to a gene: 7. The CDR3 length is 15 residues. CDR1 WNHNN and CDR2 SYGVQD come from the germline V gene (reference sequence). The chain's CDR3 is CASRAGLAEPNEQFF. The CDR3 region has the DNA TGCGCCAGCAGAGCGGGACTAGCGGAACCCAATGAGCAGTTCTTC.

The gene calls are TRBV12-5 and TRBJ1-2, with D tentatively TRBD1 (6 bases). The germline gives CDR1 LGHNT, CDR2 FRNRAP. This CDR3 has 15 residues. V was clipped by 5 bases and J by 2 bases, with 15 bases between them. The CDR3 DNA is TGTGCTAGTGGTCCAACGGGACACCGGAACTATGGCTACACCTTC. Translation gives CASGPTGHRNYGYTF.